The 10 T cell receptor beta chains reported below all come from one sample, sequenced in a study of blood T cell repertoires in COVID-19. The table came from immunoSEQ multiplex PCR; TCRdb's copy has only in-frame clones and leaves some out. Of roughly 250,000 clones in the sample, about 80% were seen once. Sequencing used peripheral blood. These receptors all stem from a woman aged 80 or older with acute or convalescent COVID-19.

The chain links TRBV5-1 to TRBJ2-1; 11 positions match TRBD2. This CDR3 spans 14 amino acids. The germline V gene has CDR1 SGHRS and CDR2 YFSETQ. Unmatched junction bases numbered 7, after V lost 3 bases and J lost 11 bases. The CDR3 loop is CASSSTSGGHQQFF. CDR3 in DNA: TGCGCCAGCAGCTCCACTAGCGGGGGACACCAGCAGTTCTTC.

This clone was seen a few times. In DNA form, the CDR3 reads TGTGCCAGCAGTTCACCTGGGACTAGCGGGACGGAGCAGTTCTTC. It yields the protein CASSSPGTSGTEQFF. V usage is TRBV6-5 and J usage is TRBJ2-1; 13 bases fit TRBD2. The germline CDR1 and CDR2 sequences are MNHEY and SVGAGI. The CDR3 is 15 amino acids. Losses at the gene ends were 4 bases for V and 10 bases for J; bases not matched to a gene: 7.

This rearrangement joins TRBV5-6 to TRBJ1-1; the D is unclear. Looked up from germline, CDR1 is SGHDT and CDR2 is YYEEEE. This CDR3 has 13 residues. Deletions cut 4 bases from V and 7 bases from J, with 14 bases between. CDR3 loop: CASSGRRADEAFF. CDR3 sequence (DNA): TGTGCCAGCAGCGGGCGGAGGGCGGATGAAGCTTTCTTT.

In its sample, this clone was seen a few times. This rearrangement joins TRBV5-1 to TRBJ2-3; D ambiguous. Between the trimmed V and J ends, which lost 5 bases and 1 base, there was a span of 11 bases. The CDR3 spans 14 residues. Germline loops: CDR1 SGHRS, CDR2 YFSETQ. CDR3 bases: TGCGCCAGCAGGATTACGGGTGGCACAGATACGCAGTATTTT. The encoded protein is CASRITGGTDTQYF.

The rearrangement links TRBV19 to TRBJ1-4, with 12 bases lining up with TRBD1. Per the germline V gene, CDR1 is LNHDA and CDR2 is SQIVND (reference sequence). The V gene end was trimmed by 4 bases and the J gene end by 7 bases; junction bases not matched to a gene: 7. The CDR3 covers 16 residues. CDR3 DNA: TGTGCCAGTAGTAAGGGACAGGGGGCGATTCCTGAAAAACTGTTTTTT. This sequence encodes CASSKGQGAIPEKLFF.

This clone appeared once. V is TRBV18 and J is TRBJ2-2; the match to TRBD2 covers 9 bases. Germline assignment: CDR1 KGHSH and CDR2 LQKENI. After removal of 0 bases from V and 4 bases from J, the junction contained 3 bases not matched to a gene. The CDR3 sequence is 16 residues long. The DNA of the CDR3 is TGTGCCAGCTCACCACCCTCAGCGGGGGGCACCGGGGAGCTGTTTTTT. Its protein product is CASSPPSAGGTGELFF.

The V call is TRBV2, the J call TRBJ1-6; no clear D gene. The CDR3 totals 16 residues. Germline-derived CDR1 and CDR2 are SNHLY and FYNNEI. Deletions cut 6 bases from V and 7 bases from J, with 19 bases between. The CDR3 sequence is CASSLLRSPPNSPLHF. The CDR3 DNA reads TGTGCCAGCAGCCTTCTCAGGTCACCTCCGAATTCACCCCTCCACTTT.

This chain uses TRBV14 with TRBJ2-1, with D unresolved. The CDR3 has 16 residues. Trimming shortened V by 0 bases and J by 2 bases, and 11 bases separated the two germline ends. Per the germline V gene, CDR1 is SGHDN and CDR2 is FVKESK. Here the CDR3 DNA reads TGTGCCAGCAGCCAAGACCCTCTTAGAGCCTACAATGAGCAGTTCTTC. Encoded protein: CASSQDPLRAYNEQFF.

The genes are TRBV14 and TRBJ1-3; D remains unclear. V was trimmed by 4 bases and J by 9 bases, leaving 13 bases between them. Germline V gene lookup returns CDR1 SGHDN and CDR2 FVKESK. The CDR3 sequence is 13 residues long. Here the CDR3 reads CASSLLKTGTIYF. CDR3 in DNA: TGTGCCAGCAGCCTATTAAAAACGGGCACCATATATTTT.

The rearrangement joins TRBV30 to TRBJ2-3; 7 bases line up with TRBD1. The germline V gene encodes CDR1 GTSNPN and CDR2 SVGIG (reference sequence). The length of the CDR3 is 15 residues. V was clipped by 1 base and J by 5 bases; unmatched bases: 9. The CDR3: CAWSAVQGKGDTQYF. Here the CDR3 DNA reads TGTGCCTGGAGTGCGGTACAGGGGAAGGGAGATACGCAGTATTTT.